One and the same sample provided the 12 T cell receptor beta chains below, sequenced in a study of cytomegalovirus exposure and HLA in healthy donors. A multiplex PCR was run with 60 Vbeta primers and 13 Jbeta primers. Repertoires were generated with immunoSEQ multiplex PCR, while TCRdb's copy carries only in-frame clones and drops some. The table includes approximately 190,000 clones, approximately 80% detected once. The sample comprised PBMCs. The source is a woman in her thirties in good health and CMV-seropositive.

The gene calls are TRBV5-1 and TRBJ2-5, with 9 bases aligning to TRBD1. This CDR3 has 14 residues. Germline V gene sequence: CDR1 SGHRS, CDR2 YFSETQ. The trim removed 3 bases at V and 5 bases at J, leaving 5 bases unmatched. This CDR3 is CASSSDDRGETQYF. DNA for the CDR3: TGCGCCAGCAGCTCAGATGACAGGGGGGAGACCCAGTACTTC.

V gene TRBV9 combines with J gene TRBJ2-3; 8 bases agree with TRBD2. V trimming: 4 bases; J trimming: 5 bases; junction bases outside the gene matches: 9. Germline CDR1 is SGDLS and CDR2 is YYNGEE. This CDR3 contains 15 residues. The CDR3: CASSSSGGGVDTQYF. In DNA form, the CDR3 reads TGTGCCAGCAGCTCCAGCGGGGGTGGGGTAGATACGCAGTATTTT.

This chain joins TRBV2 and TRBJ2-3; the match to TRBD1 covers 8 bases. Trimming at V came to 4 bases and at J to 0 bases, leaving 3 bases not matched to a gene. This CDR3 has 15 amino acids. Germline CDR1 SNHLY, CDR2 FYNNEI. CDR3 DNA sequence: TGTGCCAGCAGTGGTGGACAGGGCAGCACAGATACGCAGTATTTT. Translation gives CASSGGQGSTDTQYF.

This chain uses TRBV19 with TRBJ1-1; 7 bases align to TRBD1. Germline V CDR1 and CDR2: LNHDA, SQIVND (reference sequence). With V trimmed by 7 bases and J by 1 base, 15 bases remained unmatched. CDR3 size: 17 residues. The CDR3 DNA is TGTGCCAGTACCAATGGAGACTGGACAGGTAGGAACACTGAAGCTTTCTTT. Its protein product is CASTNGDWTGRNTEAFF.

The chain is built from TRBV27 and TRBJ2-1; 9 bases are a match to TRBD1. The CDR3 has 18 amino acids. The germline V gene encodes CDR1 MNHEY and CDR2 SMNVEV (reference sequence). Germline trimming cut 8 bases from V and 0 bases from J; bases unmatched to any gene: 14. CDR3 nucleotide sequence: TGTGCCAGCCGAATAGAGGGGACAGGGACCTACTCCTACAATGAGCAGTTCTTC. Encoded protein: CASRIEGTGTYSYNEQFF.

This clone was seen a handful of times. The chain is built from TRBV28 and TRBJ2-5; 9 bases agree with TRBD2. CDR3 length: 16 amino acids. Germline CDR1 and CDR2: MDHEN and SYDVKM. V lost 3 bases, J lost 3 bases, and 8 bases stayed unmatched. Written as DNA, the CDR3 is TGTGCCAGCAGTTTTCATGCGGGACTAGCAGAAGAGACCCAGTACTTC. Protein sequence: CASSFHAGLAEETQYF. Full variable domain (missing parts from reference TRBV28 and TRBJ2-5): DVKVTQSSRYLVKRTGEKVFLECVQDMDHENMFWYRQDPGLGLRLIYFSYDVKMKEKGDIPEGYSVSREKKERFSLILESASTNQTSMYLCASSFHAGLAEETQYFGPGTRLLVL.

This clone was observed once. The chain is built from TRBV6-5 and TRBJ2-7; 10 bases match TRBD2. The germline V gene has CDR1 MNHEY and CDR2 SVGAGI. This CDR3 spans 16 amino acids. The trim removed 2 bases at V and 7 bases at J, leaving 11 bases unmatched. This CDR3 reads CASSYDSGRAKGEQYF. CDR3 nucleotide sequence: TGTGCCAGCAGTTACGACAGCGGGAGGGCCAAGGGGGAGCAGTACTTC.

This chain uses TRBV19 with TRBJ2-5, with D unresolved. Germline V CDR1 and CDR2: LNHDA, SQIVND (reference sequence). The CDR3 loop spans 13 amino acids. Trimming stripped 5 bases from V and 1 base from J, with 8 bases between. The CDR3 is CASSAGRQETQYF. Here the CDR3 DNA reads TGTGCCAGTAGTGCAGGCCGCCAAGAGACCCAGTACTTC.

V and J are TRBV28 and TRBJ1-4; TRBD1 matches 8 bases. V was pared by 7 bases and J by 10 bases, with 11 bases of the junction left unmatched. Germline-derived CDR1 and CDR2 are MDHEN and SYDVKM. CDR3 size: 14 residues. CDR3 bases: TGTGCCAGCAAACCTGGACAGGGTCAGGGAAAACTGTTTTTT. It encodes CASKPGQGQGKLFF. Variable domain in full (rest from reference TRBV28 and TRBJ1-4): DVKVTQSSRYLVKRTGEKVFLECVQDMDHENMFWYRQDPGLGLRLIYFSYDVKMKEKGDIPEGYSVSREKKERFSLILESASTNQTSMYLCASKPGQGQGKLFFGSGTQLSVL.

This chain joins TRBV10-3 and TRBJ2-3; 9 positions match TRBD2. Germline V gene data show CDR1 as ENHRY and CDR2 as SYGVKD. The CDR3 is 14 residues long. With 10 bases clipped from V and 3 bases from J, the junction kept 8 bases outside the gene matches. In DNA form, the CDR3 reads TGTGCCACCAAAGGACTAGCGTTGACAGATACGCAGTATTTT. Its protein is CATKGLALTDTQYF.

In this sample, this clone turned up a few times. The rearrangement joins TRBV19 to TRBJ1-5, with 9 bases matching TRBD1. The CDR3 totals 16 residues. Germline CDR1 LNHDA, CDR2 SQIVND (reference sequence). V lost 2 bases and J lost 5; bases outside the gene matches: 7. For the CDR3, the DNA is TGTGCCAGTAGTATACGCCGGGACAGGGCCCATCAGCCCCAGCATTTT. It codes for CASSIRRDRAHQPQHF.

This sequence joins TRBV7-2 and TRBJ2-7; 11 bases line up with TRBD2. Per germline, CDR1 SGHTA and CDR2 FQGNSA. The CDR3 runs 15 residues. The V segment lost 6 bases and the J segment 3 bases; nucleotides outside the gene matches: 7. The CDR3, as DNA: TGTGCCAGCAGTCGCACTAGCGGGGGCAGCTACGAGCAGTACTTC. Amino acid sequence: CASSRTSGGSYEQYF.